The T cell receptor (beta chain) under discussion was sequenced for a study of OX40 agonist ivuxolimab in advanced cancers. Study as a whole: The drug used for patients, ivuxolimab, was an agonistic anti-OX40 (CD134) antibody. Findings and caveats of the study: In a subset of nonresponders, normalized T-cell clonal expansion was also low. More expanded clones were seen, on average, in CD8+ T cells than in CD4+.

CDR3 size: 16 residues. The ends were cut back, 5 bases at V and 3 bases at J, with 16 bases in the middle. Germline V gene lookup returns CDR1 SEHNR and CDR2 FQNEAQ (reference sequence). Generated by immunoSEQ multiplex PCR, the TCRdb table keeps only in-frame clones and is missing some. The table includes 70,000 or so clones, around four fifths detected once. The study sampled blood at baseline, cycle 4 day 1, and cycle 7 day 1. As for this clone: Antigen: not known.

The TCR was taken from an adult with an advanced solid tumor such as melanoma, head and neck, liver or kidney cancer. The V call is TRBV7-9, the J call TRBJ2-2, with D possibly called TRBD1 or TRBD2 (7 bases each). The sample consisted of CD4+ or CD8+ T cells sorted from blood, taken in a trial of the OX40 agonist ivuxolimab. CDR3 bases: TGTGCCAGCAGCCACGCGCAGGGGGGGGACACCGGGGAGCTGTTTTTT. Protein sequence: CASSHAQGGDTGELFF.